The 14 T cell receptor beta chains given below trace back to one sample, sequenced in a study of naive and memory T cell subsets (dated by TCRdb to the late 2010s). Library preparation employed UMI-ligation and nested PCR. Sequencing relied on an Illumina MiSeq. The beta constant-region primer was an equimolar mix of two oligonucleotides covering both TRBC1 and TRBC2. The public reads were reanalyzed by TCRdb: fastp trimming at Q25, MiXCR alignment, in-frame beta chains only. Every CDR3 protein is listed once, alongside the most common genes and DNA of its rows. The sample includes 89,000 or so distinct CDR3 sequences, with around 13% observed a single time. The ten largest clones capture 0.9% to 0.95% of the sample. The sequencing sample was made of central memory CD4+ T cells from blood. The cell subset or site label for this specimen denotes: central memory, CD45RA- CD27+. All receptors derive from a human donor in good health.

This clonotype was seen just once. The chain links TRBV20-1 to TRBJ2-3; 7 bases align to TRBD1. Germline CDR1 DFQATT, CDR2 SNEGSKA (reference sequence). V dropped 3 bases and J dropped 0; count of bases not matched to a gene: 9. The CDR3 has 16 amino acids. CDR3 in amino acids: CSASPLRGLSTDTQYF. The DNA for the CDR3 is TGCAGTGCTAGTCCGTTGAGGGGGCTCAGCACAGATACGCAGTATTTT.

V gene TRBV28 combines with J gene TRBJ2-1; 10 nucleotides align to TRBD2. The CDR3 runs 15 residues. Germline V gives CDR1 MDHEN, CDR2 SYDVKM. V was pared by 6 bases and J by 7 bases, with 9 bases of the junction left unmatched. The CDR3 protein is CASSQPSGSSNEQFF. CDR3 coding DNA: TGTGCCAGCAGCCAACCTAGCGGGAGTAGTAATGAGCAGTTCTTC.

About this clonotype itself: A much larger clone differs by one base, so this may be a read error. Here the CDR3 omits its conserved ending phenylalanine or tryptophan, so a read error is the likely source. V gene TRBV7-3 combines with J gene TRBJ2-3, with no clear D. Per the germline V gene, CDR1 is SGHTA and CDR2 is FQGTGA. The CDR3 length is 13 residues. V lost 5 bases to trimming and J lost 4 bases, with 10 bases between them. The DNA of the CDR3 is TGTGCCAGCAGCCCAGGAGCCCCAGATACGCAGTATTTA. Translation gives CASSPGAPDTQYL.

A few counts support this clonotype. V and J are TRBV27 and TRBJ1-5; D unresolved. Deletions cut 2 bases from V and 2 bases from J, with 4 bases between. This CDR3 is built from 13 residues. Germline V gene sequence: CDR1 MNHEY, CDR2 SMNVEV (reference sequence). CDR3 nucleotide sequence: TGTGCCAGCAGTTTAAATCGCAATCAGCCCCAGCATTTT. Translated: CASSLNRNQPQHF.

This clonotype has at least ten counts. The chain carries TRBV20-1 and TRBJ2-1; 9 bases line up with TRBD2. CDR1 and CDR2 (germline): DFQATT, SNEGSKA (reference sequence). V trimming: 5 bases; J trimming: 9 bases; junction bases outside the gene matches: 11. This CDR3 comprises 14 residues. In nucleotides, the CDR3 is TGCAGTGCTGGCGGAAGCGGACTAGCGATTGAGCAGTTCTTC. It yields the protein CSAGGSGLAIEQFF.

V usage is TRBV5-4 and J usage is TRBJ2-5, with 9 bases aligning to TRBD1. After removal of 1 base from V and 0 bases from J, the junction contained 4 bases not matched to a gene. The CDR3 has 16 residues. The germline V gene encodes CDR1 SGHNT and CDR2 YYREEE (reference sequence). The CDR3 reads CASSLPTGGYQETQYF. In DNA, the CDR3 is TGTGCCAGCAGCTTGCCGACAGGGGGGTACCAAGAGACCCAGTACTTC.

This clonotype was found a few times. This chain uses TRBV3-1 with TRBJ2-1, with TRBD2 identical over 11 bases. The CDR3 loop spans 17 amino acids. V lost 2 bases to trimming and J lost 0 bases; unmatched junction nucleotides: 3. The germline gives CDR1 LGHDT, CDR2 YNNKEL (reference sequence). The CDR3 DNA reads as TGTGCCAGCAGCCAAAGGCTAGCGGGAGGCTCCTACAATGAGCAGTTCTTC. Residues: CASSQRLAGGSYNEQFF.

As concerns this clonotype: This may be a read error, as it is one base from a much larger clone. The chain uses TRBV7-2 and TRBJ2-1; the match to TRBD2 covers 7 bases. The CDR3 covers 15 residues. Germline loops: CDR1 SGHTA, CDR2 FQGNSA. With 6 bases clipped from V and 2 bases from J, the junction kept 7 bases outside the gene matches. As DNA, the CDR3 is TGTGCCAGCAGAGTGAGCGGGAAGGCCTACAATGAGCAGTTCTTC. This encodes CASRVSGKAYNEQFF. The full variable domain, with the rest looked up from reference TRBV7-2 and TRBJ2-1, is GAGVSQSPSNKVTEKGKDVELRCDPISGHTALYWYRQSLGQGLEFLIYFQGNSAPDKSGLPSDRFSAERTGGSVSTLTIQRTQQEDSAVYLCASRVSGKAYNEQFFGPGTRLTVL.

V and J are TRBV4-3 and TRBJ2-1, with 7 bases matching TRBD2. V lost 0 bases and J lost 2; bases outside the gene matches: 16. The CDR3 extends over 20 amino acids. The V gene's germline CDR1 is LGHNA and CDR2 YSLEER. The CDR3 reads CASSQEIISAKTSPYNEQFF. The CDR3 DNA reads TGCGCCAGCAGCCAAGAAATAATCTCGGCGAAGACTAGCCCCTACAATGAGCAGTTCTTC.

This clonotype was seen more than once but under ten times. The chain recombines TRBV27 with TRBJ2-1, with D maybe TRBD2 (5 bases). CDR1 is MNHEY and CDR2 is SMNVEV in the germline V gene (reference sequence). This CDR3 has 15 residues. Trimming took 4 bases from V and 3 from J, leaving 13 bases between them. This CDR3 is CASSSPSLGYNEQFF. Written as DNA, the CDR3 is TGTGCCAGCAGTTCGCCTAGCCTAGGCTACAATGAGCAGTTCTTC.

The sample holds a few counts of this clonotype. V and J are TRBV20-1 and TRBJ2-6; 8 positions match TRBD1. The V segment lost 5 bases and the J segment 0 bases; nucleotides outside the gene matches: 6. The germline V gene has CDR1 DFQATT and CDR2 SNEGSKA (reference sequence). The CDR3 is 16 residues long. The CDR3 DNA is TGCAGTGCTCCGCGACAGGGGAACTCTGGGGCCAACGTCCTGACTTTC. The encoded protein is CSAPRQGNSGANVLTF.

CDR3 DNA sequence: TGTGCCAGCAGCCAAGAGGGCTACAGGGTCACTGAAGCTTTCTTT. As protein: CASSQEGYRVTEAFF. The chain has TRBV14 and TRBJ1-1; TRBD1 is a possible D gene (6 bases). Germline V gives CDR1 SGHDN, CDR2 FVKESK. V was pared by 0 bases and J by 4 bases, with 12 bases between. This CDR3 is 15 amino acids long.

The rearrangement uses TRBV7-9 and TRBJ2-2; 10 nucleotides agree with TRBD1. The CDR3 totals 15 residues. Germline loops: CDR1 SEHNR, CDR2 FQNEAQ (reference sequence). J was trimmed by 6 bases and V by 4 bases; bases with no gene match: 5. The CDR3: CASSSETGGSGELFF. For the CDR3, the DNA is TGTGCCAGCAGCTCAGAGACAGGGGGCTCCGGGGAGCTGTTTTTT.

V usage is TRBV3-1 and J usage is TRBJ2-3; 9 bases are a match to TRBD2. Germline CDR1 LGHDT, CDR2 YNNKEL (reference sequence). This CDR3 contains 19 residues. Germline trimming cut 2 bases from V and 4 bases from J; bases unmatched to any gene: 16. CDR3 sequence: CASSQMLLAGLGSPDTQYF. CDR3 sequence (DNA): TGTGCCAGCAGCCAAATGCTGCTAGCGGGATTAGGTTCGCCAGATACGCAGTATTTT.